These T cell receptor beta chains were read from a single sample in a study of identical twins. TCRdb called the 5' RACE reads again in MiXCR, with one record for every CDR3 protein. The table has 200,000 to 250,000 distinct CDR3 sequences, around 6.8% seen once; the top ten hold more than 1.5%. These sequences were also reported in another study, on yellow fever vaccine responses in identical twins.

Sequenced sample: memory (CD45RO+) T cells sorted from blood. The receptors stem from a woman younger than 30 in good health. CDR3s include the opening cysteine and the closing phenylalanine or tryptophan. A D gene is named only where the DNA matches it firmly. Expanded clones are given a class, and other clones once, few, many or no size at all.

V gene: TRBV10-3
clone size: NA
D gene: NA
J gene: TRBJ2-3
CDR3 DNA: TGTGCCATCAGTGGGACTGACGGTACGCAGTATTTT
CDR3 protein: CAISGTDGTQYF

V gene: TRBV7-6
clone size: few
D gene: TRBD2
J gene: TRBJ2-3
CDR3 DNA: TGTGCCAGCACCCGTCGCCGGGCGGGGGGGATAAACACAGATACGCAGTATTTT
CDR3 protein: CASTRRRAGGINTDTQYF

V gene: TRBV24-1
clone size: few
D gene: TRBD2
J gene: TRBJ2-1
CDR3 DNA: TGTGCCACCAGTGTAGCTAGCGGCTACAATGAGCAGTTCTTC
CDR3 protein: CATSVASGYNEQFF

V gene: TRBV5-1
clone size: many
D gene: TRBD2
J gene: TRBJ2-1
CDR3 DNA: TGCGCCAGCAGCTTGGGTGACCTAGCGGGGGGGAATGAGCAGTTCTTC
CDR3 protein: CASSLGDLAGGNEQFF

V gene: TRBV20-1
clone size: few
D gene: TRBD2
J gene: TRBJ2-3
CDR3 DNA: TGCAGTGCTAGCCCTAGCGGGAGAGATACGCAGTATTTT
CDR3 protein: CSASPSGRDTQYF

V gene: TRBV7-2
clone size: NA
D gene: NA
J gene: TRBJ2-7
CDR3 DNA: TGTGCCAGCAGCTCCAATTTGGGTTACTCCTACGAGCAGTACTTC
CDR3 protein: CASSSNLGYSYEQYF

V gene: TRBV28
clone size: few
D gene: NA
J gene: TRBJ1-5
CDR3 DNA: TGTGCCAGCAGTTATCAAACAGGGACGGGTCATCAGCCCCAGCATTTT
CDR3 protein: CASSYQTGTGHQPQHF

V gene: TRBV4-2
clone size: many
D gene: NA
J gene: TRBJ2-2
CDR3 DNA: TGTGCCAGCAGCCAAGATAGGGGTCCCGGGGAGCTGTTTTTT
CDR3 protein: CASSQDRGPGELFF

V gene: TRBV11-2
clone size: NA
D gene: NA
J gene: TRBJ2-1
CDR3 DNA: TGTGCCAGCAGCCCCGTCGGTCGGAGGGGGGGGAACAATGAGCAGTTCTTC
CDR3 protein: CASSPVGRRGGNNEQFF

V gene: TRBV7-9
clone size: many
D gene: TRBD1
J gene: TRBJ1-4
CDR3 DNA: TGTGCCAGCAGCTCACTACAGGGGGCGGATGAAAAACTGTTTTTT
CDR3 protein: CASSSLQGADEKLFF

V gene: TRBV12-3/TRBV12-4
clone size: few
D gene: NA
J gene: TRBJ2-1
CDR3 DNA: TGTGCCAGCAGTCCCAGACCACGGTTCTTC
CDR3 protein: CASSPRPRFF

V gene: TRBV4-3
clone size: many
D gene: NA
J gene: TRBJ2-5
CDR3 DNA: TGCGCCAGCAGCCAAGATAACCAAGAGACCCAGTACTTC
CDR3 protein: CASSQDNQETQYF

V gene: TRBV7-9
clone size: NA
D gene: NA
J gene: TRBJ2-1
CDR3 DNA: TGTGCCAGCAGCCCCTTGACTAGCAATGAGCAGTTCTTC
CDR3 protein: CASSPLTSNEQFF

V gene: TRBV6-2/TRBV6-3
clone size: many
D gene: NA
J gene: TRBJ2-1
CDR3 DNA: TGTGCCAGCCGGGGAATTGGACGGGGCACCTACAATGAGCAGTTCTTC
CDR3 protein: CASRGIGRGTYNEQFF

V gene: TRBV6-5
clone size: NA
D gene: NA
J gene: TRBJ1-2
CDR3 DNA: TGTGCCAGCAGTTACCAGGCCGGTAACTATGGCTACACCTTC
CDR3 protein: CASSYQAGNYGYTF

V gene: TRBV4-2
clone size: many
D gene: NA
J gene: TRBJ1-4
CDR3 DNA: TGTGCCAGCAGCCCCGGGACTGCAACTAATGAAAAACTGTTTTTT
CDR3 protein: CASSPGTATNEKLFF

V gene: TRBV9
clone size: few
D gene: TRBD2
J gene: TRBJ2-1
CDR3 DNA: TGTGCCAGCAGCGGTCGGGGGGTCTCCTACAATGAGCAGTTCTTC
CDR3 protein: CASSGRGVSYNEQFF

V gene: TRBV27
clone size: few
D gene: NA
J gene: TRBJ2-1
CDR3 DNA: TGTGCCAGCAGATCCGTGGGTGAGCAGTTCTTC
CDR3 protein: CASRSVGEQFF

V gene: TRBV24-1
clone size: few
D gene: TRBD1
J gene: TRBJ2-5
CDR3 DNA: TGTGCCACCAGTGACCCACAGGGGCCCGGGGAGACCCAGTACTTC
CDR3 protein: CATSDPQGPGETQYF

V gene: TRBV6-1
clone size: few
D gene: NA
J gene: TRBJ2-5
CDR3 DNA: TGTGCCAGCACCGAGAGGGGAGGACAGGTGGGACAAGAGACCCAGTACTTC
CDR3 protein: CASTERGGQVGQETQYF

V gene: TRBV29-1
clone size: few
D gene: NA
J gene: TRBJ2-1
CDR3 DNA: TGCAGCGTTGCTGGTGTGAATGAGCAGTTCTTC
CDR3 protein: CSVAGVNEQFF

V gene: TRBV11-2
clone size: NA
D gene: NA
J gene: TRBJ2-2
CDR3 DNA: TGTGCCAGCAGCTTAATACCCCAGAGGGTTGTTGTCGTCGGGGAGCTGTTTTTT
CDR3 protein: CASSLIPQRVVVVGELFF

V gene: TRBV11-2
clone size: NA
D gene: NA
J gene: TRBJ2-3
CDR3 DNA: TGTGCCAGCAGCTCCCGTCCAGATACGCAGTATTTT
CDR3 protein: CASSSRPDTQYF

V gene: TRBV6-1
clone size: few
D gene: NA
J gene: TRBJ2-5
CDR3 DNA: TGTGCCAGCAGTAATGAGGCAGGGACCCAAGAGACCCAGTACTTC
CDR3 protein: CASSNEAGTQETQYF

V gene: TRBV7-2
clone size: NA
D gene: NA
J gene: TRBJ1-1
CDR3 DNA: TGTGCCAGCAGGACAAATCAGGGGAGGGGGAACACTGAAGCTTTCTTT
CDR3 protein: CASRTNQGRGNTEAFF

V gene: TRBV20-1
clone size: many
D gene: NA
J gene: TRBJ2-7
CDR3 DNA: TGCAGTGCTAGAGGGGAGCGGAGGGCCTACGAGCAGTACTTC
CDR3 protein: CSARGERRAYEQYF

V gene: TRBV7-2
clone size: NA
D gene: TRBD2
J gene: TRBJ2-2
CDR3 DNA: TGTGCCAGCAGATTCGGTGGCGGGGGGGCGACCGGGGAGCTGTTTTTT
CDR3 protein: CASRFGGGGATGELFF

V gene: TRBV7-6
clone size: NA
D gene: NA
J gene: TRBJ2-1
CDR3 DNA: TGTGCCAGCAGTCACGAGTACAATGAGCAGTTCTTC
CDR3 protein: CASSHEYNEQFF

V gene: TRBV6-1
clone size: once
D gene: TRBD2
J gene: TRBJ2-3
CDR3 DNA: TGTGCCAGCAGCGGCCTAGCGGGGGGGCCGCGAGATACGCAGTATTTT
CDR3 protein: CASSGLAGGPRDTQYF